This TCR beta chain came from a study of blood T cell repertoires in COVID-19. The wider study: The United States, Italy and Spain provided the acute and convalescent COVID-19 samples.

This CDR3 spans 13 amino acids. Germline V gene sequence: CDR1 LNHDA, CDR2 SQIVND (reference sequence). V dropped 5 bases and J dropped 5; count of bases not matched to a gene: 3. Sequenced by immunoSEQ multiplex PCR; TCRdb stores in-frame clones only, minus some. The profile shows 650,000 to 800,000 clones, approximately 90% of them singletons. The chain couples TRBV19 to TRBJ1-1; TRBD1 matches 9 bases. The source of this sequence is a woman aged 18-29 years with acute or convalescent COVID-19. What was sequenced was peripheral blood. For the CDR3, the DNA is TGTGCCAGTAGTCAGGACAGGGGAACTGAAGCTTTCTTT. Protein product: CASSQDRGTEAFF.